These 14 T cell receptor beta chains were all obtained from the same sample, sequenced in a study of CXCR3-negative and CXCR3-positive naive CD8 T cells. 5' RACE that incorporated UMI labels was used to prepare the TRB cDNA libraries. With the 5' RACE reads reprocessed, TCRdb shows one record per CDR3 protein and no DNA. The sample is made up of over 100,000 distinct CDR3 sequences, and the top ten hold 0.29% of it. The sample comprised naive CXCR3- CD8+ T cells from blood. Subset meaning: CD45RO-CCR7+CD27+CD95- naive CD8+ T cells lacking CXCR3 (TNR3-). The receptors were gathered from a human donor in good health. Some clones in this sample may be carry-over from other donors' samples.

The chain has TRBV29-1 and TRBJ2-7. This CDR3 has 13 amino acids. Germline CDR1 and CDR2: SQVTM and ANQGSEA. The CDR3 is CSVLSGRAYEQYF.

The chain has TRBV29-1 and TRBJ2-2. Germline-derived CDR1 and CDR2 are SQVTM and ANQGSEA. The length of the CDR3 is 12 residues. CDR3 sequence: CSVELDTGELFF.

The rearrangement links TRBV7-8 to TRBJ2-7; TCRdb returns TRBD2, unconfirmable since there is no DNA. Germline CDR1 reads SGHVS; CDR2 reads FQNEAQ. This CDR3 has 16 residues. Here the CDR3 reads CASSPSRLAGAAEQYF.

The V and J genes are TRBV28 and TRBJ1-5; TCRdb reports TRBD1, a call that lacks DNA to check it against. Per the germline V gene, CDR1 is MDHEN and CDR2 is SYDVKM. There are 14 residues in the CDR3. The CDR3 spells CASRPRGSNQPQHF.

Here the CDR3 reads CTVQLGGEQYF. This chain connects TRBV29-1 to TRBJ2-7; the TRBD1 assignment by TCRdb is unverifiable without DNA. This CDR3 has 11 residues. CDR1 and CDR2 (germline): SQVTM, ANQGSEA.

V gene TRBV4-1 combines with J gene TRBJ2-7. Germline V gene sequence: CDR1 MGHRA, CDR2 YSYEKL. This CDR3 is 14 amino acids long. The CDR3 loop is CASSQTGGPYEQYF.

The CDR3 loop reads CASSIYDRWNEKLFF. The chain has TRBV19 and TRBJ1-4; TCRdb's D gene call, TRBD1, goes unchecked for lack of DNA. There are 15 residues in the CDR3. Germline CDR1 is LNHDA and CDR2 is SQIVND (reference sequence).

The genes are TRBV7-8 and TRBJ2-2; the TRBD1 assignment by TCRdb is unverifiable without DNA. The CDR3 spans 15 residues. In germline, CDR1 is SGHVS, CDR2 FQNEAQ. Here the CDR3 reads CASSLLGHNTGELFF.

The CDR3 spells CASSFLAGGGGGEAFF. The gene calls are TRBV7-8 and TRBJ1-1; TCRdb's D call, TRBD1, is unchecked because there is no DNA. CDR1 and CDR2 from the germline V gene are SGHVS and FQNEAQ. This CDR3 has 16 residues.

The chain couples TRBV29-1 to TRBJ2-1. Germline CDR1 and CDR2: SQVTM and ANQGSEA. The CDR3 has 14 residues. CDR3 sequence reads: CSVDAVSSYNEQFF.

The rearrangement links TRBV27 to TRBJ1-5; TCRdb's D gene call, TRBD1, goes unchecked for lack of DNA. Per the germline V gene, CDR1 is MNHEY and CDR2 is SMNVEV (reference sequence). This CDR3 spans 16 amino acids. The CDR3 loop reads CASSPNSQGLNQPQHF.

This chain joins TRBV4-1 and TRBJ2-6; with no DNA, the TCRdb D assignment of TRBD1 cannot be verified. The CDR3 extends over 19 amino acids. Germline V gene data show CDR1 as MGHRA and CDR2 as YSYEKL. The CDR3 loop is CASSQVQGAGISGANVLTF.

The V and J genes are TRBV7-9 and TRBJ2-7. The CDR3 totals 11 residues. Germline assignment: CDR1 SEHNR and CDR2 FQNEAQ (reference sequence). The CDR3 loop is CASSADYEQYF.

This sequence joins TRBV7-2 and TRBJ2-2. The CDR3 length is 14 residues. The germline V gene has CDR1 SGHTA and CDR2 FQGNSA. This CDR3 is CASSLETSTGELFF. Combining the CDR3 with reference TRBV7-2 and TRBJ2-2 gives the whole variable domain GAGVSQSPSNKVTEKGKDVELRCDPISGHTALYWYRQSLGQGLEFLIYFQGNSAPDKSGLPSDRFSAERTGGSVSTLTIQRTQQEDSAVYLCASSLETSTGELFFGEGSRLTVL.